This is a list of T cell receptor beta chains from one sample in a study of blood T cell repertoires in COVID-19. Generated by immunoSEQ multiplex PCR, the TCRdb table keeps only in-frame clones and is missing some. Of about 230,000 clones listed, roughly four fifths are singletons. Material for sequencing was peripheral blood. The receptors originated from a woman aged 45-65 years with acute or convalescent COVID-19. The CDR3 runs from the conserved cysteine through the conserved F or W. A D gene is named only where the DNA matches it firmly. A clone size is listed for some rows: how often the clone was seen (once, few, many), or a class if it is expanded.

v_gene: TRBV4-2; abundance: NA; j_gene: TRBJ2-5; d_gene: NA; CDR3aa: CASSVREEETQYF; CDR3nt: TGTGCCAGCAGCGTCCGGGAAGAAGAGACCCAGTACTTC
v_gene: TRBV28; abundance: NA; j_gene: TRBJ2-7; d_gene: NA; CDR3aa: CASSFYYEQYF; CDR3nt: TGTGCCAGCAGTTTCTACTACGAGCAGTACTTC
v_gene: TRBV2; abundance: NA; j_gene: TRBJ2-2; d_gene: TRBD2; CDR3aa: CASKSGGNTGELFF; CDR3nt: TGTGCCAGCAAGAGCGGGGGGAACACCGGGGAGCTGTTTTTT
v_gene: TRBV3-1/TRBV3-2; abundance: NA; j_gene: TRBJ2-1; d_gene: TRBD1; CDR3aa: CASSLSGQGAWNEQFF; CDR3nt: TGTGCCAGCAGCCTCTCCGGACAGGGGGCTTGGAATGAGCAGTTCTTC
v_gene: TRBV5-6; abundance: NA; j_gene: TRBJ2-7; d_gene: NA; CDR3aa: CASSLAVTSYSYEQYF; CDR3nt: TGTGCCAGCAGCTTGGCCGTCACTAGTTACTCCTACGAGCAGTACTTC
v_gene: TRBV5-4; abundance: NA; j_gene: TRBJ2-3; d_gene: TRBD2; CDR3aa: CASSLTGGALDTQYF; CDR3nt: TGTGCCAGCAGCTTGACCGGGGGGGCTTTAGATACGCAGTATTTT
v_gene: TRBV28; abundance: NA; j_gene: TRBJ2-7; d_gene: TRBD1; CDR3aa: CASRPGQSYEQYF; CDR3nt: TGTGCCAGCAGACCGGGACAGTCTTACGAGCAGTACTTC
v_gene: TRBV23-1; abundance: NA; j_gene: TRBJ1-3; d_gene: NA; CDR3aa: CASSLPLPPLGNTIYF; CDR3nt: TGCGCCAGCAGTCTTCCTCTTCCCCCCCTCGGGAACACCATATATTTT
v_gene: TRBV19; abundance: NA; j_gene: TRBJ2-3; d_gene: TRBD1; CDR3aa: CASSMRQGSTDTQYF; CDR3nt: TGTGCCAGTAGTATGCGACAGGGGAGCACAGATACGCAGTATTTT
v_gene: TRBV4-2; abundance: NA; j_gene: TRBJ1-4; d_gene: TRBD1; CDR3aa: CASSQRTGGLTNEKLFF; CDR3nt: TGTGCCAGCAGCCAGAGGACAGGGGGTCTGACTAATGAAAAACTGTTTTTT
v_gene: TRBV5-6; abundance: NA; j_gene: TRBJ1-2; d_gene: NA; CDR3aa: CASSPRDTANYGYTF; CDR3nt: TGTGCCAGCAGCCCGAGGGACACTGCTAACTATGGCTACACCTTC
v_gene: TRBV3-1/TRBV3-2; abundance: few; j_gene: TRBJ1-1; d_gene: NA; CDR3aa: CASSQVAGGGTEAFF; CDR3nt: TGTGCCAGCAGCCAAGTCGCCGGGGGTGGAACTGAAGCTTTCTTT
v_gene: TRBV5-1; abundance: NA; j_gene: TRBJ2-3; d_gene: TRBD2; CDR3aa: CASSLVTSGGATDTQYF; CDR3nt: TGCGCCAGCAGCTTGGTGACTAGCGGGGGGGCAACAGATACGCAGTATTTT
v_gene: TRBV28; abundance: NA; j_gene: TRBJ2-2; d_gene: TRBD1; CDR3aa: CASSLSTGGTGELFF; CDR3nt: TGTGCCAGCAGTTTATCGACAGGGGGGACCGGGGAGCTGTTTTTT
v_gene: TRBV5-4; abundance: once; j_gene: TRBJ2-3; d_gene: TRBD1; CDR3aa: CASSWAATGGTDTQYF; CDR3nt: TGTGCCAGCAGCTGGGCCGCCACAGGGGGCACAGATACGCAGTATTTT
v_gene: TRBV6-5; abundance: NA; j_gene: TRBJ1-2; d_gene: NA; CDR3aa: CASSYRGNGYTF; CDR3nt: TGTGCCAGCAGTTACAGGGGGAATGGCTACACCTTC
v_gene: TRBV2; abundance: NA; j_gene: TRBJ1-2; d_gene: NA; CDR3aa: CASSEDRDFYGYTF; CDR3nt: TGTGCCAGCAGTGAAGACCGGGACTTCTATGGCTACACCTTC
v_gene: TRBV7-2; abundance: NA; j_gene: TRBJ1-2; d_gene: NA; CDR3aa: CASSLMSYGYTF; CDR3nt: TGTGCCAGCAGCTTAATGAGCTATGGCTACACCTTC
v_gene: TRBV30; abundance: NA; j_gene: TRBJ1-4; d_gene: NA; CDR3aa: CAWTSGTTNEKLFF; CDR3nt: TGTGCCTGGACTAGCGGGACAACTAATGAAAAACTGTTTTTT
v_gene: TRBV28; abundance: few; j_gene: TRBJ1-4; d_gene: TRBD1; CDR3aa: CASSLYRGSNEKLFF; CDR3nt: TGTGCCAGCAGTCTGTACAGGGGATCTAATGAAAAACTGTTTTTT
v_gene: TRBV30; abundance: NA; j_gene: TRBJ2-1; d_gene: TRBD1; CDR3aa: CAWSGGRDREQFF; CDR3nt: TGTGCCTGGAGTGGGGGCCGGGACAGAGAGCAGTTCTTC
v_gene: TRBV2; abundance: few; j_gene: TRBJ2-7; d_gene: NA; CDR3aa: CASRSRVFNEQYF; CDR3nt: TGTGCCAGCAGGAGCAGGGTATTCAACGAGCAGTACTTC
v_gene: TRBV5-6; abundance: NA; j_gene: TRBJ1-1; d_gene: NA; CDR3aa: CASSRYKEAFF; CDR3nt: TGTGCCAGCAGCCGCTATAAAGAAGCTTTCTTT
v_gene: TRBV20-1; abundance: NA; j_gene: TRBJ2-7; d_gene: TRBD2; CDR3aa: CSASLAGGSEQYF; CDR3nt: TGCAGTGCTAGTTTAGCGGGAGGGTCCGAGCAGTACTTC
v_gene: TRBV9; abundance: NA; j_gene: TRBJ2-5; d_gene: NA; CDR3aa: CASSVESGFLETQYF; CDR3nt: TGTGCCAGCAGCGTAGAGTCGGGGTTTCTGGAGACCCAGTACTTC
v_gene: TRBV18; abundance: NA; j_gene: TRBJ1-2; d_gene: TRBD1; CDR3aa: CASSPGATTGDWGYTF; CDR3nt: TGTGCCAGCTCACCGGGAGCGACAACAGGGGACTGGGGCTACACCTTC
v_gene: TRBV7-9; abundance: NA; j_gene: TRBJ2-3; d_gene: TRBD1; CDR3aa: CASSFGQGAADTQYF; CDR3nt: TGTGCCAGCAGTTTCGGACAGGGGGCGGCAGATACGCAGTATTTT
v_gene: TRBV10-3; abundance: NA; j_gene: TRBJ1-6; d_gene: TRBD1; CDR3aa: CAIRRDRENSPLHF; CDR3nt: TGTGCCATCAGGCGGGACAGGGAGAATTCACCCCTCCACTTT
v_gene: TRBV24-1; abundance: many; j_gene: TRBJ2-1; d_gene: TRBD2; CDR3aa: CATTPGQADRASRTSGFNEQFF; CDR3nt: TGTGCCACCACCCCGGGACAGGCAGACCGGGCGAGTAGGACTAGCGGGTTCAATGAGCAGTTCTTC
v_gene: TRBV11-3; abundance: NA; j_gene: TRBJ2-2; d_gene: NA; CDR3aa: CASSSLAQTNTGELFF; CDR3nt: TGTGCCAGCAGCTCGCTAGCCCAGACCAACACCGGGGAGCTGTTTTTT
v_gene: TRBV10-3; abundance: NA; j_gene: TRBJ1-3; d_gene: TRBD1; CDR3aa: CASGKGQGMDTIYF; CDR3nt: TGTGCCAGTGGGAAGGGACAGGGAATGGACACCATATATTTT
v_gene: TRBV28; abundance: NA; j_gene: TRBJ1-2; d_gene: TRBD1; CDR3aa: CASRPGQGRYGYTF; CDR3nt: TGTGCCAGCAGGCCAGGACAGGGGCGCTATGGCTACACCTTC
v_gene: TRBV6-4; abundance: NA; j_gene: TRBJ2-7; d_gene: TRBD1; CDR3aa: CASSEHRGNEQYF; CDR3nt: TGTGCCAGCAGTGAACACAGGGGCAACGAGCAGTACTTC
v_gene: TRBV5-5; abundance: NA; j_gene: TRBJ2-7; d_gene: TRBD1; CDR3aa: CASSLEGTGIAYEQYF; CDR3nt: TGTGCCAGCAGCTTGGAAGGGACAGGGATAGCCTACGAGCAGTACTTC
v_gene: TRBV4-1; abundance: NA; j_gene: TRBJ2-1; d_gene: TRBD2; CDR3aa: CASSQPGLAGRGSYNEQFF; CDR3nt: TGCGCCAGCAGCCAGCCGGGACTAGCGGGACGAGGCTCCTACAATGAGCAGTTCTTC
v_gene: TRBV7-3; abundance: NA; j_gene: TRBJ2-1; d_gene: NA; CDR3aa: CASSLGPTPEVEQFF; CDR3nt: TGTGCCAGCAGCTTGGGTCCCACCCCTGAGGTGGAGCAGTTCTTC
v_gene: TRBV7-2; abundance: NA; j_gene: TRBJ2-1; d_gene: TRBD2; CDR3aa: CASSPAPSGAGEQFF; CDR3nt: TGTGCCAGCAGCCCAGCCCCTAGCGGGGCAGGAGAGCAGTTCTTC
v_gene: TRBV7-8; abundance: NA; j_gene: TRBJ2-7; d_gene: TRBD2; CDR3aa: CASSSRRLAGISYEQYF; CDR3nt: TGTGCCAGCAGCTCCCGGCGGCTAGCGGGGATCTCCTACGAGCAGTACTTC
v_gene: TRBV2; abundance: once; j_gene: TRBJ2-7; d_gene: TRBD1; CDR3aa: CASRDRAYEQYF; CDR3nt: TGTGCCAGCCGGGACAGGGCCTACGAGCAGTACTTC
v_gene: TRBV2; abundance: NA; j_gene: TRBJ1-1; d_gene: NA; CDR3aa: CATGTPGTEAFF; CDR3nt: TGTGCCACCGGGACACCGGGCACTGAAGCTTTCTTT
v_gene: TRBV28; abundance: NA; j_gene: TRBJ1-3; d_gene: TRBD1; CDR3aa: CASSLGQGGNTIYF; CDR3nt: TGTGCCAGCAGTTTAGGACAGGGAGGAAACACCATATATTTT
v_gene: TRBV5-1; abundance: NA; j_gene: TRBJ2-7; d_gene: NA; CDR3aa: CASSLEEGMDYEQYF; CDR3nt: TGCGCCAGCAGCTTGGAGGAGGGAATGGATTACGAGCAGTACTTC
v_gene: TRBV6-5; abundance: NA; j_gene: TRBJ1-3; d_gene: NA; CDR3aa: CASSSFSGNTIYF; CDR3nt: TGTGCCAGCAGTTCATTCTCTGGAAACACCATATATTTT
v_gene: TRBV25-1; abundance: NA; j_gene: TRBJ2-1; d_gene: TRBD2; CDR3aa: CASALAGGSNEQFF; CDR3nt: TGTGCCTCAGCACTAGCGGGGGGGTCCAATGAGCAGTTCTTC
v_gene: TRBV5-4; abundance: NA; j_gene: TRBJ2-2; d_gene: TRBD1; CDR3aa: CASSWGQGGYTGELFF; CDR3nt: TGTGCCAGCAGCTGGGGACAGGGGGGGTACACCGGGGAGCTGTTTTTT
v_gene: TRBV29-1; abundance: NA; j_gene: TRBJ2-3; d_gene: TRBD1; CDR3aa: CSFRQGVTDTQYF; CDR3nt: TGCAGCTTCAGACAGGGGGTCACAGATACGCAGTATTTT
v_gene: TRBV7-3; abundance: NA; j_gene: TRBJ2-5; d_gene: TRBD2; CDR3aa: CASSSPGGETQYF; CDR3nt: TGTGCCAGCAGCTCCCCGGGGGGGGAGACCCAGTACTTC